This T cell receptor beta chain was found in a study of CD8 T cells in Susac syndrome. Overall study findings and caveats: The CD4+ T cell repertoires of Susac syndrome were found to show no clonal expansion.

Comment on this clonotype: Its antigen remains unknown.

Each Susac syndrome patient had definite or probable disease by recently defined criteria. Purification of the CD8+ and CD4+ T cells relied on negative isolation, and TEMRA cells underwent FACS enrichment. Reverse transcription of roughly 0.45 to 1 ug RNA was carried out with random hexamers. Amplification of TCR beta CDR3 used immunoSEQ multiplex PCR across 54 Vbeta and 13 Jbeta. TCRdb processed the immunoSEQ multiplex PCR reads anew with MiXCR; each CDR3 protein has one entry. The table includes 150,000 or so distinct CDR3 sequences, 85% to 95% detected once. The source of this sequence is a human donor with Susac syndrome. Material for sequencing was CD4+ T cells from PBMCs.

The chain's CDR3 is CASSPFGVQETQYF. CDR3 coding DNA: TGCGCCAGCAGCCCCTTTGGAGTCCAAGAGACCCAGTACTTC. The V gene is TRBV4-1, the J gene TRBJ2-5; no clear D. With 4 bases removed from V and 1 base from J, the gap between germline ends came to 10 bases. The germline CDR1 and CDR2 sequences are MGHRA and YSYEKL. There are 14 residues in the CDR3.